This T cell receptor (beta chain) is from a study of T cell responses to AZD1222 COVID-19 vaccine. Note on this clone: Its antigen is as yet unknown.

Sequencing was performed with immunoSEQ multiplex PCR; in TCRdb, only in-frame clones are kept and a portion is missing. This sample yields about 160,000 clones, of which 92% are seen a single time; around 4.5% belongs to the top ten. Study-level results: It was only six AZD1222 recipients who were seropositive at baseline. Donors, mostly white British, included more females; clonal diversity was possibly underestimated.

Germline V CDR1 and CDR2: LNHNV, YYDKDF (reference sequence). This CDR3 is built from 16 residues. V shed 3 bases, J shed 2 bases, and the junction held 9 bases outside the gene matches. This TCR derives from an adult in good health. The source material was peripheral blood, sampled on day 0 of MenACWY control vaccination. The chain couples TRBV15 to TRBJ1-2; 7 bases fit TRBD1. CDR3 protein: CATSRDRRMPNYGYTF. The CDR3 DNA reads as TGTGCCACCAGCAGGGACAGGAGGATGCCGAACTATGGCTACACCTTC.